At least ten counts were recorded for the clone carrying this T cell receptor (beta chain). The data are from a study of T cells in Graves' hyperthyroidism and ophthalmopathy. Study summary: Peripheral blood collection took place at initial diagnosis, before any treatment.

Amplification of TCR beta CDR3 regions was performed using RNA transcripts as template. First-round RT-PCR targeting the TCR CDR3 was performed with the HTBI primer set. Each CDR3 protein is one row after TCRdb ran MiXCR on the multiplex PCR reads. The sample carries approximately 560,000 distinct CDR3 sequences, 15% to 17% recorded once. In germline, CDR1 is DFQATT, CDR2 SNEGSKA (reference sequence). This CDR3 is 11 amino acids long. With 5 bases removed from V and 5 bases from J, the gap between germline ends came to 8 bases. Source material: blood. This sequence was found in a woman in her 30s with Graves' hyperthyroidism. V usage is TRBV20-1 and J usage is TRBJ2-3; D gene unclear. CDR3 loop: CSAPWLDTQYF. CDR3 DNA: TGCAGTGCTCCCTGGTTAGATACGCAGTATTTT.